Listed here are 7 T cell receptor beta chains from one sample, sequenced in a study of yellow fever vaccine responses in identical twins. Each CDR3 protein is one row after TCRdb ran MiXCR on the RT-PCR reads. This table has about 19,000 distinct CDR3 sequences, 65% to 85% appearing once. Material: T cells from blood (PBMCs), unsorted or a sorted subset (not recorded which), obtained before or after yellow fever vaccination (not recorded which). These receptors all come from a woman younger than 30 who received the yellow fever vaccine.

The count of this clonotype is one. The CDR3 loop reads CASSLAMSSYEQYF. CDR3 DNA: TGTGCCAGCAGCCTTGCGATGTCCTCCTACGAGCAGTACTTC. The genes are TRBV5-6 and TRBJ2-7; D call uncertain. V was shortened by 4 bases and J by 0 bases, with 11 bases between the two germline ends. Germline CDR1 and CDR2: SGHDT and YYEEEE. The CDR3 is 14 amino acids.

This clonotype showed up just a few times. V and J are TRBV11-3 and TRBJ2-3, with TRBD2 matching 10 bases. Germline V lookup: CDR1 SGHNT, CDR2 YENEEA. This CDR3 comprises 16 residues. V lost 3 bases and J lost 2; bases outside the gene matches: 5. Written as DNA, the CDR3 is TGTGCCAGCAGCTTTGGGACTAGCGCTTTCACAGATACGCAGTATTTT. It specifies CASSFGTSAFTDTQYF.

V gene TRBV3-1 combines with J gene TRBJ2-1; 8 nucleotides line up with TRBD2. The J segment lost 7 bases and the V segment lost 0 bases, leaving 8 bases of the junction unmatched. The length of the CDR3 is 16 residues. Germline V CDR1 and CDR2: LGHDT, YNNKEL (reference sequence). The CDR3: CASSQEASGRSNEQFF. DNA for the CDR3: TGTGCCAGCAGCCAAGAAGCAAGCGGGAGATCTAATGAGCAGTTCTTC.

The rearrangement uses TRBV7-1 and TRBJ2-1; TRBD2 matches 10 bases. TRBV7-1 is an ORF; its function is uncertain. The CDR3 has 16 amino acids. The junction had 8 bases not matched to a gene; V was cut back by 2 bases and J by 7 bases. The CDR3: CASSSRSGGAWNEQFF. The CDR3, as DNA: TGTGCCAGCAGCTCACGAAGCGGGGGGGCATGGAATGAGCAGTTCTTC.

This clonotype was seen only once. The gene calls are TRBV11-3 and TRBJ2-1; D is undetermined. Per germline, CDR1 SGHNT and CDR2 YENEEA. CDR3 length: 15 residues. The V end was cut by 0 bases, the J end by 5 bases, with 11 bases between. For the CDR3, the DNA is TGTGCCAGCAGCTTAGATGGTCGGCGCGACAATGAGCAGTTCTTC. Translating gives CASSLDGRRDNEQFF.

The gene calls are TRBV15 and TRBJ2-4; the D call may be TRBD1 or TRBD2 (5 bases each). Germline lookup yields CDR1 LNHNV and CDR2 YYDKDF (reference sequence). The CDR3 contains 8 residues. The V and J ends lost 11 bases and 14 bases respectively, with 10 bases between them. Here the CDR3 DNA reads TGTGCCGTCTTGGGGGAGTACTTC. Its protein is CAVLGEYF.

This chain connects TRBV7-3 to TRBJ2-3, with 13 bases aligning to TRBD2. The length of the CDR3 is 16 residues. The germline CDR1 and CDR2 sequences are SGHTA and FQGTGA. The J segment lost 0 bases and the V segment lost 4 bases, leaving 1 base of the junction unmatched. In nucleotides, the CDR3 is TGTGCCAGCAGCTCGGGACTAGCGGGGAGCACAGATACGCAGTATTTT. Amino acids: CASSSGLAGSTDTQYF.